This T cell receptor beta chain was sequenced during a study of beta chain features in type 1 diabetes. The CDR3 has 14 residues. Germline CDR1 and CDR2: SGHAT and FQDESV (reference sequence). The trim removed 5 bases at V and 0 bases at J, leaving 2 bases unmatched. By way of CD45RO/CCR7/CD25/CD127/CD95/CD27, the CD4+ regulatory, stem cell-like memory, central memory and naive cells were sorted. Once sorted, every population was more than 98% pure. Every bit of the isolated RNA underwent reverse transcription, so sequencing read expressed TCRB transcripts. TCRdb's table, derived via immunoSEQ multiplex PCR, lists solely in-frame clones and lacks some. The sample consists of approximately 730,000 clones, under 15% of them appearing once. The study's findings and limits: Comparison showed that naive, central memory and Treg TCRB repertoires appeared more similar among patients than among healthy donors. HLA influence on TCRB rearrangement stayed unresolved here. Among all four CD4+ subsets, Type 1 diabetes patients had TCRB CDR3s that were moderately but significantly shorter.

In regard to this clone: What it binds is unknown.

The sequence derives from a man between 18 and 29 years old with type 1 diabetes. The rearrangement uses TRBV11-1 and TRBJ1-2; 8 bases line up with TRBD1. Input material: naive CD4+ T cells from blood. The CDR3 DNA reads TGTGCCAGCAGCCCACAGGGGGCTAACTATGGCTACACCTTC. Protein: CASSPQGANYGYTF. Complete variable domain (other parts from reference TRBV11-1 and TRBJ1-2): EAEVAQSPRYKITEKSQAVAFWCDPISGHATLYWYRQILGQGPELLVQFQDESVVDDSQLPKDRFSAERLKGVDSTLKIQPAELGDSAMYLCASSPQGANYGYTFGSGTRLTVV.